This entry features one T cell receptor beta chain sequence. These data come from a study of T cell changes during pregnancy in multiple sclerosis. Germline CDR1 SGHVS, CDR2 FQNEAQ. This CDR3 is built from 12 residues. V trimming: 5 bases; J trimming: 5 bases; junction bases outside the gene matches: 3. Repertoires were generated with immunoSEQ multiplex PCR, while TCRdb's copy carries only in-frame clones and drops some. The data hold about 40,000 clones, with approximately 92% observed a single time. The V and J genes are TRBV7-8 and TRBJ2-7; TRBD1 matches 7 bases. This specimen was CD8+ T cells from peripheral blood mononuclear cells, taken in the first trimester of pregnancy. The sequence derives from a female donor with multiple sclerosis, enrolled in a pregnancy study. The chain's CDR3 is CASSPDRDEQYF. As DNA, the CDR3 is TGTGCCAGCAGCCCCGACAGGGACGAGCAGTACTTC.